The source of this T cell receptor (beta chain) is a study of T cells in localized non-small cell lung cancer. Study-wide findings and caveats: Paired adjacent lung recovered a median around 60 of the top 100 tumor clones. Because researchers sequenced only one region of the tumor, heterogeneity is still possible. Uninvolved neighboring lung showed the greatest T cell clonality, exceeding tumor. A denser population of T cells in blood accompanied longer overall survival.

V was cut by 4 bases and J by 5 bases, with 15 bases left in between. This CDR3 comprises 14 residues. Germline V gives CDR1 SEHNR, CDR2 FQNEAQ (reference sequence). About this clone itself: Its antigen is not known.

Produced via immunoSEQ multiplex PCR; TCRdb's table is partial and in-frame only. The sample carries around 64,000 clones, roughly 76% recorded once. This receptor was identified in a man aged 40-75 years with stage II lung adenocarcinoma. Material: PBMCs, obtained before any cancer treatment. The chain recombines TRBV7-9 with TRBJ2-7; D gene ambiguous. This CDR3 reads CASSSSISANEQYF. The CDR3 DNA sequence: TGTGCCAGCAGCTCCTCCATCTCAGCCAACGAGCAGTACTTC.